The 22 T cell receptor beta chains given below trace back to one sample, sequenced in a study of T cell responses to AZD1222 COVID-19 vaccine. Clones were sequenced by immunoSEQ multiplex PCR, and TCRdb holds only the in-frame ones, with some missing. The sample consists of some 140,000 clones, 86% of them appearing once. The source was peripheral blood, collected on day 0 of MenACWY control vaccination. These receptors originate from an adult in good health.

The gene calls are TRBV11-3 and TRBJ1-6, with D possibly TRBD1 on 5 matching bases. The V gene's germline CDR1 is SGHNT and CDR2 YENEEA. The germline V and J ends were trimmed by 0 bases and 9 bases, with 12 bases remaining between them. The CDR3 runs 15 residues. This CDR3 is CASSLDLAGSSPLHF. Written as DNA, the CDR3 is TGTGCCAGCAGCTTAGATCTGGCAGGGAGTTCACCCCTCCACTTT.

This sequence joins TRBV15 and TRBJ1-3; D might be TRBD1 (5 bases). The germline gives CDR1 LNHNV, CDR2 YYDKDF (reference sequence). The CDR3 is made up of 16 amino acids. The V end was cut by 5 bases, the J end by 5 bases, with 19 bases between. The CDR3, as DNA: TGTGCCACCAGCCCCCCCGGAGCAGGGAGAAGAAACACCATATATTTT. Amino acids: CATSPPGAGRRNTIYF.

The chain joins TRBV6-2 or TRBV6-3 to TRBJ1-1; no definite D call. This CDR3 contains 14 residues. CDR1 and CDR2 from the germline V gene are MNHEY and SVGEGT. V lost 0 bases to trimming and J lost 2 bases, with 7 bases between them. This CDR3 reads CASSYSGTNTEAFF. CDR3 sequence (DNA): TGTGCCAGCAGTTACTCGGGCACAAACACTGAAGCTTTCTTT.

The V and J genes are TRBV18 and TRBJ1-1; TRBD1 agrees at 9 bases. The ends lost 6 bases at V and 9 bases at J; junction bases unmatched: 11. Per germline, CDR1 KGHSH and CDR2 LQKENI. The CDR3 consists of 14 residues. CDR3 sequence (DNA): TGTGCCAGCTCGGATACTACCGGGACAGGGAAAGCTTTCTTT. It specifies CASSDTTGTGKAFF. Based on the CDR3 plus reference TRBV18 and TRBJ1-1, the full variable domain is NAGVMQNPRHLVRRRGQEARLRCSPMKGHSHVYWYRQLPEEGLKFMVYLQKENIIDESGMPKERFSAEFPKEGPSILRIQQVVRGDSAAYFCASSDTTGTGKAFFGQGTRLTVV.

The chain is built from TRBV2 and TRBJ1-4, with no clear D. The CDR3 is made up of 17 amino acids. CDR1 and CDR2 (germline): SNHLY, FYNNEI. Deletions cut 0 bases from V and 4 bases from J, with 15 bases between. The CDR3 DNA sequence: TGTGCCAGCAGTGAAGCCGGCCCCTGGGAAATTAATGAAAAACTGTTTTTT. Translating gives CASSEAGPWEINEKLFF.

The gene calls are TRBV10-2 and TRBJ2-7; D possibly corresponds to TRBD1 (5 bases). The CDR3 has 15 residues. CDR1 is WSHSY, CDR2 SAAADI, per germline. Trimming removed 4 bases at V and 6 bases at J, with 19 bases between. The CDR3 here is CASSAPTTGFREQYV. The CDR3 DNA follows: TGCGCCAGCAGTGCCCCGACCACAGGCTTCCGCGAGCAGTACGTC.

The chain employs TRBV5-1 and TRBJ1-2; no clear D. Trimming cost V 2 bases and J 4 bases, with 9 bases left between them. The CDR3 is 13 amino acids. CDR1 and CDR2 from the germline V gene are SGHRS and YFSETQ. The CDR3 spells CASSFGPAYGYTF. In DNA form, the CDR3 reads TGCGCCAGCAGCTTCGGGCCGGCCTATGGCTACACCTTC.

V and J are TRBV24-1 and TRBJ1-5, with TRBD1 matching over 9 bases. V was pared by 8 bases and J by 3 bases, with 4 bases of the junction left unmatched. CDR3 length: 14 residues. CDR1 is KGHDR and CDR2 is SFDVKD in the germline V gene. The chain's CDR3 is CATKGTGINQPQHF. CDR3 nucleotides: TGTGCCACCAAAGGGACAGGGATCAATCAGCCCCAGCATTTT.

This clone was detected a few times. This chain connects TRBV11-2 to TRBJ1-6; the D gene is possibly TRBD1 (5 bases). CDR1 and CDR2 (germline): SGHAT, FQNNGV. This CDR3 is built from 15 residues. Trimming removed 2 bases at V and 6 bases at J, with 11 bases between. CDR3: CASSLSWGLNSPLHF. CDR3 DNA sequence: TGTGCCAGCAGCTTATCCTGGGGCCTTAATTCACCCCTCCACTTT.

J is TRBJ1-5 and V is TRBV19; 7 positions agree with TRBD1. CDR1 is LNHDA, CDR2 SQIVND, per germline (reference sequence). There are 13 residues in the CDR3. V was clipped by 4 bases and J by 7 bases; unmatched bases: 4. This CDR3 reads CASSTQGLQPQHF. The CDR3 nucleotides are TGTGCCAGTAGTACACAGGGGCTGCAGCCCCAGCATTTT.

The rearrangement uses TRBV19 and TRBJ2-7, with 11 bases lining up with TRBD1. CDR1 and CDR2 from the germline V gene are LNHDA and SQIVND (reference sequence). The V segment lost 6 bases and the J segment 3 bases; nucleotides outside the gene matches: 10. There are 16 residues in the CDR3. The CDR3 reads CASSPPRGTGGYEQYF. The CDR3 region has the DNA TGTGCCAGTAGCCCCCCGAGAGGGACAGGGGGCTACGAGCAGTACTTC. Full variable domain (outside the CDR3, taken from reference TRBV19 and TRBJ2-7): DGGITQSPKYLFRKEGQNVTLSCEQNLNHDAMYWYRQDPGQGLRLIYYSQIVNDFQKGDIAEGYSVSREKKESFPLTVTSAQKNPTAFYLCASSPPRGTGGYEQYFGPGTRLTVT.

The genes are TRBV5-4 and TRBJ1-5, with 7 bases lining up with TRBD1. In germline, CDR1 is SGHNT, CDR2 YYREEE (reference sequence). The CDR3 runs 16 residues. The trim removed 4 bases at V and 1 base at J, leaving 8 bases unmatched. The CDR3 DNA reads as TGTGCCAGCAGCGTGGGCGGGACAGTAAGCAATCAGCCCCAGCATTTT. Its protein is CASSVGGTVSNQPQHF.

The DNA for the CDR3 is TGTGCCAGCAGCTTAATGACGGACAGGGGAACTAATGAAAAACTGTTTTTT. Translation gives CASSLMTDRGTNEKLFF. The rearrangement uses TRBV5-6 and TRBJ1-4, with 9 bases aligning to TRBD1. Germline loops: CDR1 SGHDT, CDR2 YYEEEE. The CDR3 spans 17 residues. Losses at the gene ends were 2 bases for V and 1 base for J; bases not matched to a gene: 6.

The chain has TRBV6-5 and TRBJ1-1, with a weak D call TRBD1 (6 bases). Per the germline V gene, CDR1 is MNHEY and CDR2 is SVGAGI. CDR3 size: 13 residues. V lost 9 bases to trimming and J lost 5 bases, with 16 bases between them. The CDR3 spells CASLIQGSTEAFF. The CDR3 DNA sequence: TGTGCCAGTTTGATCCAGGGGAGTACTGAAGCTTTCTTT.

The CDR3 spells CASSYVGGRGYTF. The DNA for the CDR3 is TGTGCCAGCAGTTACGTAGGGGGCAGAGGCTACACCTTC. V gene TRBV6-5 combines with J gene TRBJ1-2, with 7 bases lining up with TRBD1. The CDR3 loop spans 13 amino acids. V lost 2 bases, J lost 8 bases, and 5 bases stayed unmatched. Germline CDR1 reads MNHEY; CDR2 reads SVGAGI.

The rearrangement links TRBV15 to TRBJ2-3; 8 bases line up with TRBD1. There are 17 residues in the CDR3. The germline V gene has CDR1 LNHNV and CDR2 YYDKDF (reference sequence). Trimming took 2 bases from V and 6 from J; bases not matched to a gene: 13. CDR3 nucleotides: TGTGCCACCAGCAGACCTCTAAGGACAGGGAATCCCGATACGCAGTATTTT. Protein: CATSRPLRTGNPDTQYF.

This clone was seen a few times. The CDR3 loop is CASGLTEAFF. For the CDR3, the DNA is TGTGCCAGCGGACTCACTGAAGCTTTCTTT. The chain uses TRBV19 and TRBJ1-1; no firm D call. The CDR3 has 10 residues. Trimming removed 9 bases from V and 4 bases from J, with 6 bases in between. CDR1 and CDR2 from the germline V gene are LNHDA and SQIVND (reference sequence).

The chain recombines TRBV5-6 with TRBJ1-6; D is unclear. CDR1 and CDR2 from the germline V gene are SGHDT and YYEEEE. The CDR3 is made up of 14 amino acids. Trimming pared 1 base from V and 9 bases from J, leaving 11 bases between. CDR3 coding DNA: TGTGCCAGCAGCTTGAAGTCAAACTTTTCACCCCTCCACTTT. Residues: CASSLKSNFSPLHF.

This chain uses TRBV30 with TRBJ2-2; 7 nucleotides agree with TRBD1. Germline V gene lookup returns CDR1 GTSNPN and CDR2 SVGIG (reference sequence). V shed 2 bases and J 4 bases; nucleotides not matched to a gene: 7. The CDR3 contains 15 residues. The CDR3 is CAWSRLQGITGELFF. The CDR3 coding sequence is TGTGCCTGGAGTCGTTTACAGGGGATCACCGGGGAGCTGTTTTTT.

This clone was seen once. This chain connects TRBV27 to TRBJ1-1, with TRBD1 as a possible D gene (5 bases). CDR3 length: 13 residues. Germline CDR1 and CDR2: MNHEY and SMNVEV (reference sequence). V lost 6 bases and J 5 bases, leaving 13 bases between the germline ends. The CDR3 reads CASSPAGRTEAFF. The CDR3 DNA is TGTGCCAGCAGCCCAGCGGGGCGGACTGAAGCTTTCTTT.

This chain connects TRBV27 to TRBJ1-1; D is uncertain. CDR1 is MNHEY and CDR2 is SMNVEV in the germline V gene (reference sequence). Deletions cut 5 bases from V and 1 base from J, with 11 bases between. CDR3 size: 14 residues. The CDR3 is CASSLMDPNTEAFF. As DNA, the CDR3 is TGTGCCAGCAGTCTCATGGACCCGAACACTGAAGCTTTCTTT.

The CDR3, as DNA: TGTGCCAGCAGTTTTATACAACAGGCCCGACGGGGCTACACCTTC. This codes for CASSFIQQARRGYTF. The genes are TRBV7-9 and TRBJ1-2, with TRBD1 as a possible D gene (5 bases). Germline CDR1 reads SEHNR; CDR2 reads FQNEAQ (reference sequence). This CDR3 region has 15 residues. The V end lost 6 bases, the J end lost 8 bases, and 22 bases lay between the germline ends. The full variable domain, in which reference TRBV7-9 and TRBJ1-2 provide the parts outside the CDR3, is DTGVSQNPRHKITKRGQNVTFRCDPISEHNRLYWYRQTLGQGPEFLTYFQNEAQLEKSRLLSDRFSAERPKGSFSTLEIQRTEQGDSAMYLCASSFIQQARRGYTFGSGTRLTVV.